The 24 T cell receptor beta chains reported below all come from one sample, sequenced in a study of T-cell reconstitution after alpha-beta-depleted transplantation in children. Unique molecular identifiers were incorporated into the prepared TCRbeta library. TCRdb re-called the PCR reads with MiXCR, one entry per CDR3 protein. In the table there are approximately 500,000 distinct CDR3 sequences, more than 20% of which are singletons. The specimen was PBMCs, collected before TCRalphabeta/CD19-depleted stem cell transplant. The receptors come from a boy in the first two years of life with Wiskott-Aldrich syndrome, due to receive a stem cell transplant.

The chain combines TRBV20-1 with TRBJ2-7; 12 nucleotides align to TRBD2. The length of the CDR3 is 13 residues. Per germline, CDR1 DFQATT and CDR2 SNEGSKA (reference sequence). V was pared by 5 bases and J by 3 bases, with 2 bases of the junction left unmatched. In nucleotides, the CDR3 is TGCAGTGCTGGACTAGCGGGAAGCTACGAGCAGTACTTC. Translation: CSAGLAGSYEQYF.

The chain combines TRBV5-1 with TRBJ2-7, with D perhaps being TRBD1 or TRBD2 (5 bases each). Germline CDR1 is SGHRS and CDR2 is YFSETQ. Trimming left V 7 bases short and J 3 bases short, with 17 bases between. CDR3 size: 14 residues. The CDR3, as DNA: TGCGCCAGCCCGGGGACCGCCCCTCGCTACGAGCAGTACTTC. As protein: CASPGTAPRYEQYF.

J is TRBJ2-5 and V is TRBV5-1; D call uncertain. Germline CDR1 reads SGHRS; CDR2 reads YFSETQ. V gave up 7 bases and J gave up 3 bases, with 13 bases separating them. The CDR3 length is 13 residues. The CDR3 region has the DNA TGCGCCAGCCGTATGACGCCTGAAGAGACCCAGTACTTC. Protein sequence: CASRMTPEETQYF.

This chain joins TRBV15 and TRBJ2-7; D call uncertain. Deletions cut 0 bases from V and 3 bases from J, with 6 bases between. Germline V gene lookup returns CDR1 LNHNV and CDR2 YYDKDF (reference sequence). The CDR3 totals 13 residues. The CDR3 DNA sequence: TGTGCCACCAGCAGAGATCAAGTCTACGAGCAGTACTTC. As protein: CATSRDQVYEQYF.

This clonotype was recorded a few times. The rearrangement joins TRBV20-1 to TRBJ2-2; maybe TRBD2 (5 bases). CDR3 size: 12 residues. V was shortened by 1 base and J by 6 bases, with 6 bases between the two germline ends. CDR1 DFQATT and CDR2 SNEGSKA come from the germline V gene (reference sequence). In DNA, the CDR3 is TGCAGTGCTAGAGTCGGGGCCGGGGAGCTGTTTTTT. Residues: CSARVGAGELFF.

Ten or more counts support this clonotype. J is TRBJ2-2 and V is TRBV6-5; D tentatively fits TRBD1 or TRBD2 (6 bases each). The CDR3 is made up of 14 amino acids. Between the trimmed V and J ends, which lost 6 bases and 6 bases, there was a span of 14 bases. Germline CDR1 reads MNHEY; CDR2 reads SVGAGI. The CDR3 loop is CASRPMEGAGELFF. The CDR3 nucleotides are TGTGCCAGCAGACCGATGGAGGGGGCCGGGGAGCTGTTTTTT.

The rearrangement links TRBV28 to TRBJ2-2; maybe TRBD2 (6 bases). Germline CDR1 is MDHEN and CDR2 is SYDVKM. The CDR3 spans 16 residues. V was pared by 3 bases and J by 0 bases, with 11 bases between. CDR3 sequence reads: CASSLWGEPNTGELFF. As DNA, the CDR3 is TGTGCCAGCAGTTTGTGGGGGGAACCGAACACCGGGGAGCTGTTTTTT.

J is TRBJ2-1 and V is TRBV11-2; D is tentatively TRBD1 or TRBD2 (5 bases each). V shed 2 bases and J shed 0 bases, with 17 bases lying between them. The CDR3 covers 18 residues. Germline-derived CDR1 and CDR2 are SGHAT and FQNNGV. CDR3 sequence: CASSLLGRASSSYNEQFF. The DNA for the CDR3 is TGTGCCAGCAGCTTATTGGGGCGGGCCAGCAGCTCCTACAATGAGCAGTTCTTC.

The table lists this clonotype with a few counts. This chain uses TRBV12-3 or TRBV12-4 with TRBJ2-7, with TRBD1 matching 9 bases. V lost 6 bases and J lost 5; bases outside the gene matches: 11. The length of the CDR3 is 15 residues. The CDR3, as DNA: TGTGCCAGCAGCTTACAGGGGGCGGCTCGACACGAGCAGTACTTC. Protein product: CASSLQGAARHEQYF.

This sequence joins TRBV27 and TRBJ2-7, with D perhaps given as TRBD1 or TRBD2 (6 bases each). The ends were cut back, 8 bases at V and 2 bases at J, with 13 bases in the middle. The germline V gene encodes CDR1 MNHEY and CDR2 SMNVEV (reference sequence). This CDR3 contains 13 residues. The CDR3 spells CASPRGGTYEQYF. The CDR3 region has the DNA TGTGCCAGCCCCCGAGGGGGGACCTACGAGCAGTACTTC.

V and J are TRBV7-2 and TRBJ2-1; D is perhaps TRBD2 (6 bases). The ends were cut back, 0 bases at V and 7 bases at J, with 16 bases in the middle. The CDR3 loop spans 16 amino acids. CDR1 is SGHTA, CDR2 FQGNSA, per germline. This CDR3 reads CASSLAPLATANEQFF. The CDR3 DNA follows: TGTGCCAGCAGCTTAGCCCCGCTAGCGACTGCGAATGAGCAGTTCTTC.

In its sample, this clonotype was seen a few times. The chain has TRBV11-2 and TRBJ1-6; D might be TRBD1 (6 bases). Trimming shortened V by 1 base and J by 8 bases, and 9 bases separated the two germline ends. This CDR3 contains 14 residues. In germline, CDR1 is SGHAT, CDR2 FQNNGV. The CDR3 bases are TGTGCCAGCAGCTTAGTGGGGACATATTCACCCCTCCACTTT. It yields the protein CASSLVGTYSPLHF.

The CDR3 here is CASSTTSWTSRDEQYF. CDR3 coding DNA: TGTGCCAGCAGCACGACATCCTGGACTAGCCGGGACGAGCAGTACTTC. The genes are TRBV7-8 and TRBJ2-7; TRBD2 matches at 8 bases. V shed 5 bases, J shed 5 bases, and the junction held 14 bases outside the gene matches. The CDR3 sequence is 16 residues long. Germline lookup yields CDR1 SGHVS and CDR2 FQNEAQ.

This clonotype was observed a handful of times. This chain joins TRBV15 and TRBJ1-5, with D maybe TRBD1 (6 bases). CDR3 length: 15 residues. The V gene's germline CDR1 is LNHNV and CDR2 YYDKDF (reference sequence). With 2 bases removed from V and 2 bases from J, the gap between germline ends came to 10 bases. This chain's CDR3 is CATSRSRTGNQPQHF. CDR3 coding DNA: TGTGCCACCAGCAGAAGTAGGACAGGCAATCAGCCCCAGCATTTT.

This clonotype was found a few times. The chain employs TRBV20-1 and TRBJ2-3, with 11 nucleotides matching TRBD2. The length of the CDR3 is 15 residues. The germline CDR1 and CDR2 sequences are DFQATT and SNEGSKA (reference sequence). Trimming removed 4 bases from V and 5 bases from J; junction bases left unmatched: 8. CDR3 amino acids: CSAKVAGGPGDTQYF. In DNA, the CDR3 is TGCAGTGCTAAGGTAGCGGGAGGGCCGGGAGATACGCAGTATTTT.

CDR3 DNA: TGCAGTGCTCCCCCCCCTAGCGGGAGTGGAGAGACCCAGTACTTC. Protein sequence: CSAPPPSGSGETQYF. The chain combines TRBV20-1 with TRBJ2-5, with TRBD2 matching 10 bases. This CDR3 comprises 15 residues. Germline V gene data show CDR1 as DFQATT and CDR2 as SNEGSKA (reference sequence). The trim removed 5 bases at V and 4 bases at J, leaving 10 bases unmatched.

V gene TRBV5-1 combines with J gene TRBJ2-1; TRBD2 aligns across 9 bases. Germline-derived CDR1 and CDR2 are SGHRS and YFSETQ. CDR3 size: 17 residues. Germline trimming cut 4 bases from V and 3 bases from J; bases unmatched to any gene: 11. The chain's CDR3 is CASSPMTSGRFYNEQFF. The CDR3 region has the DNA TGCGCCAGCAGCCCAATGACTAGCGGACGGTTCTACAATGAGCAGTTCTTC.

This clonotype was counted only a few times. This chain uses TRBV3-1 with TRBJ2-1; D remains unclear. Looked up from germline, CDR1 is LGHDT and CDR2 is YNNKEL (reference sequence). Trimming stripped 0 bases from V and 2 bases from J, with 14 bases between. This CDR3 is 17 amino acids long. DNA for the CDR3: TGTGCCAGCAGCCAAGAAGCAGTTCAGAGGCCCTACAATGAGCAGTTCTTC. Encoded protein: CASSQEAVQRPYNEQFF.

The genes are TRBV5-1 and TRBJ2-5; TRBD2 matches 8 bases. V trimming: 0 bases; J trimming: 5 bases; junction bases outside the gene matches: 15. The length of the CDR3 is 18 residues. The V gene's germline CDR1 is SGHRS and CDR2 YFSETQ. The CDR3: CASSLAALTSGTVETQYF. The CDR3 bases are TGCGCCAGCAGCTTGGCGGCTCTCACTAGCGGAACAGTGGAGACCCAGTACTTC.

This clonotype was seen more than once but under ten times. The rearrangement uses TRBV10-3 and TRBJ2-1; the match to TRBD2 covers 7 bases. This CDR3 is built from 16 residues. CDR1 is ENHRY, CDR2 SYGVKD, per germline. J was trimmed by 1 base and V by 4 bases; bases with no gene match: 7. This chain's CDR3 is CAISAVAGWSYNEQFF. The CDR3, as DNA: TGTGCCATCAGTGCTGTAGCGGGTTGGTCCTACAATGAGCAGTTCTTC.

This clonotype was seen only once. This chain joins TRBV30 and TRBJ2-3; D may be TRBD1 (6 bases). Germline CDR1 and CDR2: GTSNPN and SVGIG (reference sequence). With 4 bases removed from V and 0 bases from J, the gap between germline ends came to 14 bases. CDR3 length: 15 amino acids. The CDR3 sequence is CAWTLKRGSTDTQYF. CDR3 bases: TGTGCCTGGACCTTGAAGAGGGGGAGCACAGATACGCAGTATTTT.

The chain joins TRBV4-1 to TRBJ2-1; 11 bases match TRBD2. The CDR3 contains 16 residues. Germline loops: CDR1 MGHRA, CDR2 YSYEKL. After removal of 0 bases from V and 2 bases from J, the junction contained 0 bases not matched to a gene. CDR3 amino acids: CASSQEGLAAYNEQFF. CDR3 DNA sequence: TGCGCCAGCAGCCAAGAGGGACTAGCGGCCTACAATGAGCAGTTCTTC.

The table lists this clonotype with a few counts. The J gene is TRBJ2-2, the V gene TRBV5-1; 11 nucleotides align to TRBD2. The germline CDR1 and CDR2 sequences are SGHRS and YFSETQ. The CDR3 runs to 17 residues. The V gene end was trimmed by 2 bases and the J gene end by 1 base; junction bases not matched to a gene: 4. CDR3: CASSFGTSGKNTGELFF. CDR3 coding DNA: TGCGCCAGCAGCTTTGGGACTAGCGGCAAGAACACCGGGGAGCTGTTTTTT.

The V gene is TRBV29-1, the J gene TRBJ2-1; 7 bases agree with TRBD1. The ends lost 6 bases at V and 2 bases at J; junction bases unmatched: 10. Germline CDR1 and CDR2: SQVTM and ANQGSEA. This CDR3 region has 15 residues. The CDR3, as DNA: TGCAGCGTCGGTGACAGGGTGGGTACCTACAATGAGCAGTTCTTC. It yields the protein CSVGDRVGTYNEQFF.